The following is a T cell receptor (beta chain) sequence with its context. Its antigen is undetermined. The data derive from a study of T cell responses to AZD1222 COVID-19 vaccine. For the study at large: Timing groups of about 4 and about 12 weeks for second doses were pooled.

In germline, CDR1 is MDHEN, CDR2 SYDVKM. The CDR3 is 14 residues long. V lost 7 bases, J lost 4 bases, and 13 bases lay in between. Only in-frame clones appear in the TCRdb table, and some are missing; sequencing was by immunoSEQ multiplex PCR. Of fewer than 110,000 clones in the sample, about 87% were seen once. Findings of the study overall: Spike-specific TCR breadth and depth grew following two AZD1222 doses. Unmutated variant regions reportedly attract nearly half of all spike-specific TCRs.

The chain employs TRBV28 and TRBJ1-4, with TRBD1 as a possible D gene (6 bases). The sequenced sample was peripheral blood, obtained on day 0 of AZD1222 vaccination. The receptor's source is an adult in good health. CDR3 nucleotides: TGTGCCAGCACCCCGGACAGCTATAATGAAAAACTGTTTTTT. Translation gives CASTPDSYNEKLFF.